A single sample is the source of the 10 T cell receptor beta chains below, sequenced in a study of blood T cell repertoires in COVID-19. The method was immunoSEQ multiplex PCR; TCRdb's version includes in-frame clones alone and lacks a portion of them. The table lists tens of thousands of clones, 80% to 95% of them singletons. Sequencing used peripheral blood. The receptors derive from a human donor with active COVID-19. The donor label of this sample is uncertain.

The chain is built from TRBV27 and TRBJ2-7, with 8 bases fitting TRBD2. Germline CDR1 is MNHEY and CDR2 is SMNVEV (reference sequence). This CDR3 is 14 amino acids long. V dropped 4 bases and J dropped 6; count of bases not matched to a gene: 8. CDR3 residues: CASSWEGTSPEQYF. The CDR3 region has the DNA TGTGCCAGCAGTTGGGAGGGGACTAGTCCCGAGCAGTACTTC.

The rearrangement links TRBV28 to TRBJ1-1; TRBD1 is a possible D gene (6 bases). The germline V gene has CDR1 MDHEN and CDR2 SYDVKM. The CDR3 length is 16 residues. V was shortened by 3 bases and J by 4 bases, with 18 bases between the two germline ends. The CDR3 DNA follows: TGTGCCAGCAGTTTGGCTTCCTATCAGGGGAGCACTGAAGCTTTCTTT. Encoded protein: CASSLASYQGSTEAFF.

This chain links TRBV19 with TRBJ2-7, with a possible D match to TRBD1 (7 bases). From germline, CDR1 is LNHDA and CDR2 SQIVND (reference sequence). CDR3 length equals 14 residues. The V gene lost 6 bases and the J gene lost 6 bases, with 18 bases spanning the gap. This CDR3 is CASRMTGREGEQYF. DNA of the CDR3: TGTGCCAGTAGGATGACAGGGCGGGAAGGCGAGCAGTACTTC.

The genes are TRBV28 and TRBJ2-6, with D possibly being TRBD2 (5 bases). This CDR3 contains 16 residues. Germline CDR1 MDHEN, CDR2 SYDVKM. V was clipped by 2 bases and J by 0 bases, with 8 bases between them. The DNA of the CDR3 is TGTGCCAGCAGTTTACACGGAGGCTCTGGGGCCAACGTCCTGACTTTC. Its protein product is CASSLHGGSGANVLTF.

The V call is TRBV6-2 or TRBV6-3, the J call TRBJ2-1; TRBD2 agrees at 7 bases. Trimming removed 2 bases from V and 3 bases from J; junction bases left unmatched: 1. This CDR3 spans 14 amino acids. Germline values: CDR1 MNHEY, CDR2 SVGEGT. CDR3 DNA sequence: TGTGCCAGCAGTTACAGCGGGGACTACAATGAGCAGTTCTTC. This codes for CASSYSGDYNEQFF.

In DNA, the CDR3 is TGTGCCATCAGCGAAATGAGGGGGTCCTACGAGCAGTACTTC. It codes for CAISEMRGSYEQYF. This chain joins TRBV10-3 and TRBJ2-7, with D possibly matching TRBD1 (6 bases). The CDR3 sequence is 14 residues long. Trimming shortened V by 6 bases and J by 1 base, and 13 bases separated the two germline ends. Germline lookup yields CDR1 ENHRY and CDR2 SYGVKD.

This chain joins TRBV29-1 and TRBJ2-5; tentative D call: TRBD2 (5 bases). Germline lookup yields CDR1 SQVTM and CDR2 ANQGSEA. Trimming cost V 4 bases and J 2 bases, with 11 bases left between them. The CDR3 length is 13 residues. CDR3 sequence reads: CSVGASPQETQYF. The CDR3 region has the DNA TGCAGCGTTGGTGCTAGCCCTCAAGAGACCCAGTACTTC.

The chain uses TRBV7-2 and TRBJ1-2; D unresolved. Between the trimmed V and J ends, which lost 5 bases and 7 bases, there was a span of 11 bases. From germline, CDR1 is SGHTA and CDR2 FQGNSA. This CDR3 has 12 amino acids. The CDR3 loop is CASSNPGSGYTF. DNA for the CDR3: TGTGCCAGCAGCAACCCGGGGAGTGGCTACACCTTC.

The chain links TRBV15 to TRBJ2-7; 8 nucleotides line up with TRBD1. The germline CDR1 and CDR2 sequences are LNHNV and YYDKDF (reference sequence). The CDR3 consists of 13 residues. V lost 5 bases, J lost 8 bases, and 8 bases stayed unmatched. For the CDR3, the DNA is TGTGCCACCAGCCTACAGGGGGGCTATCAGCAGTACTTC. Amino acid sequence: CATSLQGGYQQYF.

This chain uses TRBV4-1 with TRBJ1-5, with D perhaps matching TRBD1 (5 bases). CDR3 length: 17 amino acids. Per the germline V gene, CDR1 is MGHRA and CDR2 is YSYEKL. V dropped 1 base and J dropped 4 bases, with 17 bases sitting between them. The DNA for the CDR3 is TGCGCCAGCAGCCAAGGTGGCAGGGTTTATGCGAATCAGCCCCAGCATTTT. Residues: CASSQGGRVYANQPQHF.